Listed here are 5 T cell receptor beta chains from one sample, sequenced in a study of technical replicates of blood from a few donors. Profiled with immunoSEQ multiplex PCR; TCRdb holds only in-frame clones, not every one. In the table there are about 71,000 clones, nearly 98% of which are singletons. Sequenced material: T cells isolated from PBMCs. The receptors shown here come from a human donor in good health.

The chain links TRBV16 to TRBJ2-4, with D possibly TRBD2 on 6 matching bases. CDR1 is KGHSY and CDR2 is FQNENV in the germline V gene. The V end was cut by 9 bases, the J end by 3 bases, with 12 bases between. There are 13 residues in the CDR3. The CDR3 region has the DNA TGTGCCAGTTACGGAGGGAGCAAAAACATTCAGTACTTC. This encodes CASYGGSKNIQYF.

The J gene is TRBJ1-4, the V gene TRBV15; D is ambiguous. Trimming stripped 6 bases from V and 7 bases from J, with 12 bases between. Germline loops: CDR1 LNHNV, CDR2 YYDKDF (reference sequence). The CDR3 covers 13 residues. The CDR3 sequence: CATRQTYSEKLFF. CDR3 bases: TGTGCCACCAGACAAACCTACAGTGAAAAACTGTTTTTT.

The chain links TRBV6-5 to TRBJ2-7; a possible D gene is TRBD2 (6 bases). Trimming cost V 4 bases and J 1 base, with 17 bases left between them. This CDR3 has 16 amino acids. Germline assignment: CDR1 MNHEY and CDR2 SVGAGI. This CDR3 reads CASSLEAASASYEQYF. In nucleotides, the CDR3 is TGTGCCAGCAGTTTAGAAGCGGCTAGCGCATCCTACGAGCAGTACTTC.

CDR3 amino acids: CASSPPSGIAYGYTF. In DNA form, the CDR3 reads TGTGCCAGCTCACCACCTTCAGGGATTGCCTACGGCTACACCTTC. The genes are TRBV18 and TRBJ1-2; possible D gene TRBD1, 5 bases. This CDR3 is built from 15 residues. The germline V gene has CDR1 KGHSH and CDR2 LQKENI. V lost 0 bases and J 8 bases, leaving 16 bases between the germline ends.

V is TRBV7-9 and J is TRBJ2-1; D is uncertain. V lost 0 bases, J lost 10 bases, and 7 bases lay in between. CDR3 length: 12 amino acids. Per germline, CDR1 SEHNR and CDR2 FQNEAQ (reference sequence). The CDR3 protein is CASSLAQWEQFF. For the CDR3, the DNA is TGTGCCAGCAGCTTAGCGCAGTGGGAGCAGTTCTTC.